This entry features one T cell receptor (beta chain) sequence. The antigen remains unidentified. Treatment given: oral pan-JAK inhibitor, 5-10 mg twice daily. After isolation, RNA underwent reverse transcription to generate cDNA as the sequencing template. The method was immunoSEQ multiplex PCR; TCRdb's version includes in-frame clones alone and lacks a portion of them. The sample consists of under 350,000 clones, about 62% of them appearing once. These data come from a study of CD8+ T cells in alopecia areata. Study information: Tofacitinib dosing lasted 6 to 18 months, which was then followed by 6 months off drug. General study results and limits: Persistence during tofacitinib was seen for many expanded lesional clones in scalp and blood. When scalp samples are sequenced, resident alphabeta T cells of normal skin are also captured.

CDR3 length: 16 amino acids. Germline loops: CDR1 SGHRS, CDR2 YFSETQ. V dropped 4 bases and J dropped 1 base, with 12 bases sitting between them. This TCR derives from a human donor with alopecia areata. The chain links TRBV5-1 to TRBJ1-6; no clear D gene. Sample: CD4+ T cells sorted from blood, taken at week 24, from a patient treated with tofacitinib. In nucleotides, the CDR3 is TGCGCCAGCAGCCCGGCCGTTGAATCCTATAATTCACCCCTCCACTTT. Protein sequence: CASSPAVESYNSPLHF. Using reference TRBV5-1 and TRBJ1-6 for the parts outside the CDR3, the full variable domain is KAGVTQTPRYLIKTRGQQVTLSCSPISGHRSVSWYQQTPGQGLQFLFEYFSETQRNKGNFPGRFSGRQFSNSRSEMNVSTLELGDSALYLCASSPAVESYNSPLHFGNGTRLTVT.